Listed below are T cell receptor beta chains from one sample, sequenced in a study of beta chain features in type 1 diabetes. This table comes from immunoSEQ multiplex PCR, and its TCRdb copy is limited to in-frame clones, with some not included. Of some 19,000 clones listed, 45% to 50% were seen once; the top ten hold roughly 0.4%. The sequencing input was stem cell memory CD4+ T cells from blood. The source is a man aged 18-30 years in good health. The conserved cysteine and the conserved F or W are not part of the CDR3 here. The order of the fields is V gene, D gene, CDR3 protein. The D gene is left open where the match is weak.

v_gene: TRBV29-1; d_gene: NA; CDR3aa: SVEGSGGSADTQY
v_gene: TRBV7-3; d_gene: NA; CDR3aa: ASRGEREAGELF
v_gene: TRBV15; d_gene: TRBD2; CDR3aa: ATSRGNGGASGLSYEQY
v_gene: TRBV13; d_gene: TRBD2; CDR3aa: ASSSAIAGGPGEQY
v_gene: TRBV7-2; d_gene: NA; CDR3aa: ASSLIVGNGGETQY
v_gene: TRBV7-2; d_gene: NA; CDR3aa: ASSHRTDRGGKLF
v_gene: TRBV28; d_gene: TRBD2; CDR3aa: ASSLPSSGGAWETQY
v_gene: TRBV25-1; d_gene: NA; CDR3aa: ASSDANGMNNEQF
v_gene: TRBV28; d_gene: TRBD1; CDR3aa: ASSLTGTGYGYT
v_gene: TRBV27; d_gene: NA; CDR3aa: ASRIDRAGHEQY
v_gene: TRBV21-1; d_gene: NA; CDR3aa: ASSKGRGRYDQPQH
v_gene: TRBV27; d_gene: NA; CDR3aa: ASSPWNLGGTEAF
v_gene: TRBV30; d_gene: TRBD1; CDR3aa: AWSGDRGGPEAF
v_gene: TRBV7-2; d_gene: NA; CDR3aa: ASSLVPGTDTQY
v_gene: TRBV7-2; d_gene: TRBD2; CDR3aa: ASSLPGLAGVGSEQF
v_gene: TRBV30; d_gene: TRBD1; CDR3aa: AWSGDRGNTGELF
v_gene: TRBV6-5; d_gene: NA; CDR3aa: ASSYVGGLNEQY
v_gene: TRBV29-1; d_gene: NA; CDR3aa: SVEQGTDGYT
v_gene: TRBV2; d_gene: TRBD1; CDR3aa: ASSADRAGNQPQH
v_gene: TRBV28; d_gene: NA; CDR3aa: ASSLWGQRNTEAF
v_gene: TRBV29-1; d_gene: TRBD1; CDR3aa: SVSDRGTRQY
v_gene: TRBV9; d_gene: TRBD2; CDR3aa: ASSVGRGGPDETQY
v_gene: TRBV18; d_gene: NA; CDR3aa: ASSPPQGRSPLH
v_gene: TRBV11-2; d_gene: NA; CDR3aa: ASSLESSYNEQF
v_gene: TRBV9; d_gene: NA; CDR3aa: ASSVDWGRYEQY
v_gene: TRBV28; d_gene: TRBD1; CDR3aa: ASRPGQGSGGYT
v_gene: TRBV6-4; d_gene: NA; CDR3aa: ASSDWFRQSAPGGELF